This TCR beta chain was retrieved from a study of regulatory T cells in long-lasting Graves disease. Overall study findings and caveats: For persistent Graves' patients, TCR diversity was lower than for newly diagnosed ones.

According to the study, TCR beta libraries were built with iRepertoire HTBI primers and CDR3-region Arm-PCR. TCRdb used MiXCR to reprocess the multiplex PCR reads, holding one entry per CDR3 protein. Among around 250,000 distinct CDR3 sequences, around 21% were seen once, and the ten largest hold about 15%. Many counts were recorded for this clonotype. As yet, its antigen is unknown. Documented time point: newly diagnosed GD, antithyroid drugs for less than 3 months. RNA from PBMCs was the source of the TCR library. The ends were cut back, 4 bases at V and 0 bases at J, with 16 bases in the middle. Germline CDR1 and CDR2: MNHEY and SVGEGT. This CDR3 region has 16 residues.

The chain is built from TRBV6-2 or TRBV6-3 and TRBJ2-7; D perhaps matches TRBD1 (6 bases). The receptor was derived from a female donor with Graves disease. This specimen was peripheral blood mononuclear cells (PBMCs), taken at new diagnosis, from a patient treated with antithyroid drugs. The CDR3 protein is CASSSRTVSLSYEQYF. In nucleotides, the CDR3 is TGTGCCAGCAGTTCGAGGACAGTATCCCTCTCCTACGAGCAGTACTTC.